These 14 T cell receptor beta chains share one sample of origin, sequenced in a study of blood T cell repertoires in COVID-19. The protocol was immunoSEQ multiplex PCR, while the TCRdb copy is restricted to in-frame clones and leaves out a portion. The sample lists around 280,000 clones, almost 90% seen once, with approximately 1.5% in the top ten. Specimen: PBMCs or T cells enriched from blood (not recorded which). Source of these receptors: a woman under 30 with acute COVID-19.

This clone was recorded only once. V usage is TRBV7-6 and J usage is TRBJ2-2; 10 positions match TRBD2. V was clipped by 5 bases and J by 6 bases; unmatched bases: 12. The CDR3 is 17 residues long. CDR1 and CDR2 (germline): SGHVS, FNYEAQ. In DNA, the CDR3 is TGTGCCAGCAGCCCACGCTCTAGCGGGAGTTTGTCCGGGGAGCTGTTTTTT. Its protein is CASSPRSSGSLSGELFF. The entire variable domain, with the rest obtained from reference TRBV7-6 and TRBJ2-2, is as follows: GAGVSQSPRYKVTKRGQDVALRCDPISGHVSLYWYRQALGQGPEFLTYFNYEAQQDKSGLPNDRFSAERPEGSISTLTIQRTEQRDSAMYRCASSPRSSGSLSGELFFGEGSRLTVL.

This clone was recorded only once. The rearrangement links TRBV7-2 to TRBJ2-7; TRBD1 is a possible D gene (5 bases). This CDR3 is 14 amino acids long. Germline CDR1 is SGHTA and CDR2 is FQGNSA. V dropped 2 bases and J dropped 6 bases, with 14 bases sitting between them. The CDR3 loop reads CASSLMAGPVEQYF. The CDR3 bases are TGTGCCAGCAGCTTAATGGCAGGGCCCGTCGAGCAGTACTTC.

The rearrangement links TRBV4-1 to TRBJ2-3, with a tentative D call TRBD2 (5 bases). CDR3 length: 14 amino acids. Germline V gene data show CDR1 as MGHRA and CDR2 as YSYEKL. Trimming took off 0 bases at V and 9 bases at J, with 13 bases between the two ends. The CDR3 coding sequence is TGCGCCAGCAGCCAAGAGGGAGTCGGCGCGACGCAGTATTTT. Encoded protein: CASSQEGVGATQYF.

In DNA, the CDR3 is TGTGCCAGCAGCTTCGACAGGGGCATCATTTCGATGCAGTTCTTC. This codes for CASSFDRGIISMQFF. The J gene is TRBJ2-1, the V gene TRBV7-2; 8 positions match TRBD1. There are 15 residues in the CDR3. Germline CDR1 reads SGHTA; CDR2 reads FQGNSA. V lost 3 bases and J lost 12; bases outside the gene matches: 13. Full variable domain (rest looked up from reference TRBV7-2 and TRBJ2-1): GAGVSQSPSNKVTEKGKDVELRCDPISGHTALYWYRQSLGQGLEFLIYFQGNSAPDKSGLPSDRFSAERTGGSVSTLTIQRTQQEDSAVYLCASSFDRGIISMQFFGPGTRLTVL.

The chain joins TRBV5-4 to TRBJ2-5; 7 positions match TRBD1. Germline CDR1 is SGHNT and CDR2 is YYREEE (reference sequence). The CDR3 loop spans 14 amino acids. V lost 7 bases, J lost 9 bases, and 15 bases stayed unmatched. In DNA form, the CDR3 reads TGTGCCAGCGGAAATAACATACAGGGGAAAGCCCAGTACTTC. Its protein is CASGNNIQGKAQYF.

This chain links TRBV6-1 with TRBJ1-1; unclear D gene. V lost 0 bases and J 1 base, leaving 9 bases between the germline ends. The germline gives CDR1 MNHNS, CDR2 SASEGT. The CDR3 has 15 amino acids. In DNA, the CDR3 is TGTGCCAGCAGTGAAGCCGGACTGCCGAACACTGAAGCTTTCTTT. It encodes CASSEAGLPNTEAFF.

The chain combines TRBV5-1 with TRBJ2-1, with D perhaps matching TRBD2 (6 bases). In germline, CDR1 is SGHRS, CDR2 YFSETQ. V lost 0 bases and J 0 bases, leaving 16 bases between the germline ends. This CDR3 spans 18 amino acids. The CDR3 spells CASSLGQTSIGSYNEQFF. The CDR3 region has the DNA TGCGCCAGCAGCTTGGGCCAAACTAGCATCGGCTCCTACAATGAGCAGTTCTTC.

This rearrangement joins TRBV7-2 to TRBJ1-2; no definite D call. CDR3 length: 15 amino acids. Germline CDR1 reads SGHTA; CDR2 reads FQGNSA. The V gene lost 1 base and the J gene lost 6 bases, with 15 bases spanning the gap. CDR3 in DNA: TGTGCCAGCAGCTTAGGTGCAGGTCGGATGGATGGCTACACCTTC. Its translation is CASSLGAGRMDGYTF. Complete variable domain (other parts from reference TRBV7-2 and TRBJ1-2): GAGVSQSPSNKVTEKGKDVELRCDPISGHTALYWYRQSLGQGLEFLIYFQGNSAPDKSGLPSDRFSAERTGGSVSTLTIQRTQQEDSAVYLCASSLGAGRMDGYTFGSGTRLTVV.

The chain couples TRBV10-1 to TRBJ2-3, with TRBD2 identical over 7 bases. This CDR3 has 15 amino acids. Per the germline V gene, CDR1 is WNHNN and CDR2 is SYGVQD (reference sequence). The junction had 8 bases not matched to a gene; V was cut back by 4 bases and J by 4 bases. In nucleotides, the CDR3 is TGCGCCAGCAGTGTTACAGCGGGAAGGGCAGATACGCAGTATTTT. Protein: CASSVTAGRADTQYF.

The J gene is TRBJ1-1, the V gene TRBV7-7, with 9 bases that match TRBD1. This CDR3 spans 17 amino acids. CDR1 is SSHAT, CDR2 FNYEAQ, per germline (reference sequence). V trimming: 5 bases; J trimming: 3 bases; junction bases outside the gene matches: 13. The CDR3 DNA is TGTGCCAGCAGCCCTATTTTCCGGGACAGGGAAGACACTGAAGCTTTCTTT. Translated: CASSPIFRDREDTEAFF. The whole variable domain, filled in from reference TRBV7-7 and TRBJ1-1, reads GAGVSQSPRYKVTKRGQDVTLRCDPISSHATLYWYQQALGQGPEFLTYFNYEAQPDKSGLPSDRFSAERPEGSISTLTIQRTEQRDSAMYRCASSPIFRDREDTEAFFGQGTRLTVV.

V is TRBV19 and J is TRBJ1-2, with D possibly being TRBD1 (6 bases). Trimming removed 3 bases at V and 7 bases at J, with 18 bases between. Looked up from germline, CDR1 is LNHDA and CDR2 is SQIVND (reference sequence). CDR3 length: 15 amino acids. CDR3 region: CASSIRNRAPSGYTF. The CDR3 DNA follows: TGTGCCAGTAGTATCAGGAACAGGGCGCCGAGTGGCTACACCTTC. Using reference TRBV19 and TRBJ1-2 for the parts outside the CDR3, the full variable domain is DGGITQSPKYLFRKEGQNVTLSCEQNLNHDAMYWYRQDPGQGLRLIYYSQIVNDFQKGDIAEGYSVSREKKESFPLTVTSAQKNPTAFYLCASSIRNRAPSGYTFGSGTRLTVV.

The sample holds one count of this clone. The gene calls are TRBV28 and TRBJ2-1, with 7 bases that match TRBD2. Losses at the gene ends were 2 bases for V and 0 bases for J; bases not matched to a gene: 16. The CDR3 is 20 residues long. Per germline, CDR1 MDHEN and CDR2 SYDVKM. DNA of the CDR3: TGTGCCAGCAGTTTAAACGGCGGGAGTGGGCCGGGCGGCTCCTACAATGAGCAGTTCTTC. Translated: CASSLNGGSGPGGSYNEQFF.

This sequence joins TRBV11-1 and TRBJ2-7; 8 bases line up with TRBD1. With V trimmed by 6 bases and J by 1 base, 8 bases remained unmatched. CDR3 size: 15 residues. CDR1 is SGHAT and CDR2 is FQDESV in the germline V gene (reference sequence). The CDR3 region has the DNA TGTGCCAGCAGGCAACCGGGACAGGCTTCCTACGAGCAGTACTTC. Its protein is CASRQPGQASYEQYF.

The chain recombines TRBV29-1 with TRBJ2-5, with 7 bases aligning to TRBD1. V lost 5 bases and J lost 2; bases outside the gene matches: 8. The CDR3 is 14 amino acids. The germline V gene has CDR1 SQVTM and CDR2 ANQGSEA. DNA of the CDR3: TGCAGCGTTCTGTGGACAGGCGAACAAGAGACCCAGTACTTC. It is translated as CSVLWTGEQETQYF.